This T cell receptor (beta chain) was identified during a study of early T cells in non-severe SARS-CoV-2 infection. As for the study in general: Unsorted whole blood bulk RNA was sequenced, with unpaired chains. Findings of the study overall: VDJdb matching skewed toward anti-spike CD8 responses, missing private and CD4 specificities.

This clonotype appeared many times. Its antigen is undetermined. The library protocol tagged individual cDNA molecules with unique molecular identifiers. One entry per CDR3 protein results from TCRdb running MiXCR on the 5' RACE reads. The sample lists about 62,000 distinct CDR3 sequences, roughly a tenth occurring once. Germline V gene data show CDR1 as MGHRA and CDR2 as YSYEKL. This CDR3 spans 18 amino acids. The V end lost 1 base, the J end lost 2 bases, and 20 bases lay between the germline ends. The chain uses TRBV4-1 and TRBJ1-1; weak D call: TRBD1 (5 bases). Sequencing was carried out using whole blood. The source is an adult who was a healthcare worker with PCR-confirmed SARS-CoV-2 infection or an uninfected control (not recorded which). As DNA, the CDR3 is TGCGCCAGCAGCCAAGGCCGGGGACGGGCGGTCTTAAACACTGAAGCTTTCTTT. Its translation is CASSQGRGRAVLNTEAFF.